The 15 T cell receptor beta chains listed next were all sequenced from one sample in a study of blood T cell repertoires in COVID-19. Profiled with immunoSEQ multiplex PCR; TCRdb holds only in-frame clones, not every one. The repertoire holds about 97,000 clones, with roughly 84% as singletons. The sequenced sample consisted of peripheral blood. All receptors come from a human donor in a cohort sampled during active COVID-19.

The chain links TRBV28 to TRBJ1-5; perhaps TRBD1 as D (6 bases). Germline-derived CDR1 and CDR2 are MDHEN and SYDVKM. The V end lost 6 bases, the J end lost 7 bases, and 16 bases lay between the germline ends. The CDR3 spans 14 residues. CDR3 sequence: CASRSGGAWQPQHF. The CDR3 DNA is TGTGCCAGCAGGTCGGGGGGCGCGTGGCAGCCCCAGCATTTT.

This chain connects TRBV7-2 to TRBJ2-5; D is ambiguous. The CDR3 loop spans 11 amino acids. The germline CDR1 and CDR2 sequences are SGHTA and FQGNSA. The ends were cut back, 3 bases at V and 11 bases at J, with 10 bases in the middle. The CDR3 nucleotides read TGTGCCAGCAGCTTGAGTCAGGTTCAGTACTTC. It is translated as CASSLSQVQYF.

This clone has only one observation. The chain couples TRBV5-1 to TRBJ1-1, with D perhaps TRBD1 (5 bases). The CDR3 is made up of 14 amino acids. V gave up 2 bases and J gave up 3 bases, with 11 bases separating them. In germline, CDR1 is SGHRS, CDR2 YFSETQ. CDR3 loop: CASSFKGYDTEAFF. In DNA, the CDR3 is TGCGCCAGCAGCTTTAAGGGGTATGACACTGAAGCTTTCTTT.

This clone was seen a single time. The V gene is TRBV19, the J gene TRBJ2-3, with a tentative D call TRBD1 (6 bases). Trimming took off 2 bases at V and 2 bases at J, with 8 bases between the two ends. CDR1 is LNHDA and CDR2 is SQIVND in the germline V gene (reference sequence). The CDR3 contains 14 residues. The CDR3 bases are TGTGCCAGTAGTATAACAGGGTTCACAGATACGCAGTATTTT. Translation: CASSITGFTDTQYF.

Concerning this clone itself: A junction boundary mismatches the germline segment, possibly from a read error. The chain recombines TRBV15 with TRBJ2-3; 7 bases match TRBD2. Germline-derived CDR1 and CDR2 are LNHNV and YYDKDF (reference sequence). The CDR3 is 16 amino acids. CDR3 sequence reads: CATSRVASGPTGTQYF. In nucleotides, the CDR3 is TGTGCCACCAGCAGAGTTGCTAGCGGACCCACAGGTACGCAGTATTTT.

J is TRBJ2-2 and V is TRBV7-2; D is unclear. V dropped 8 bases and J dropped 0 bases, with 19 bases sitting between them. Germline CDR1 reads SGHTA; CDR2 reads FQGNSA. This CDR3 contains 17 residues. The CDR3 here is CASGGYFGLANTGELFF. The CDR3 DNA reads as TGTGCCAGCGGCGGATATTTCGGCCTCGCGAACACCGGGGAGCTGTTTTTT. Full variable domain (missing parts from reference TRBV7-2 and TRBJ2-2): GAGVSQSPSNKVTEKGKDVELRCDPISGHTALYWYRQSLGQGLEFLIYFQGNSAPDKSGLPSDRFSAERTGGSVSTLTIQRTQQEDSAVYLCASGGYFGLANTGELFFGEGSRLTVL.

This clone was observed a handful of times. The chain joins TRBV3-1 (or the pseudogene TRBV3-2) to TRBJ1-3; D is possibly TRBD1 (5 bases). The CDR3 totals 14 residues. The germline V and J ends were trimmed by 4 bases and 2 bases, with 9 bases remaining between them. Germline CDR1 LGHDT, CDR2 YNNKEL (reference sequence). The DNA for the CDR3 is TGTGCCAGCAGCCGAGGCAGGGCTGGAAACACCATATATTTT. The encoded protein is CASSRGRAGNTIYF.

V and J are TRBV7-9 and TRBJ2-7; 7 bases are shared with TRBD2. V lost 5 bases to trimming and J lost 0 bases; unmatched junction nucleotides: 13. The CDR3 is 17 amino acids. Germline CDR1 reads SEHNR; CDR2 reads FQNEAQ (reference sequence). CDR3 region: CASSHHRLADISYEQYF. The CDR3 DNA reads TGTGCCAGCAGCCACCATCGCCTAGCGGATATCTCCTACGAGCAGTACTTC.

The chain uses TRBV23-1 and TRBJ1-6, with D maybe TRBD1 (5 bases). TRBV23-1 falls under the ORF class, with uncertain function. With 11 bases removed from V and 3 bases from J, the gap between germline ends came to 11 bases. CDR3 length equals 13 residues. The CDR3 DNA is TGCGCCGGAGACAGCTACTATAATTCACCCCTCCACTTT. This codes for CAGDSYYNSPLHF.

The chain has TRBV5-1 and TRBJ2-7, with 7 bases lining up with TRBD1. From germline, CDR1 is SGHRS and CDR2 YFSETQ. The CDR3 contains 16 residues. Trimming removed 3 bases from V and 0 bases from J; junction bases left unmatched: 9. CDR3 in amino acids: CASSSQGTGSSYEQYF. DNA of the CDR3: TGCGCCAGCAGCTCACAGGGGACGGGAAGCTCCTACGAGCAGTACTTC.

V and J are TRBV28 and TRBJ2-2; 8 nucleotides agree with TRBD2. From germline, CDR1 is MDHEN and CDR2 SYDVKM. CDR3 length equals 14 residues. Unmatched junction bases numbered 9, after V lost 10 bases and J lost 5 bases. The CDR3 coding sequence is TGTGCCACCGTCCGCGGGGGGAGGACCGGGGAGCTGTTTTTT. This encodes CATVRGGRTGELFF.

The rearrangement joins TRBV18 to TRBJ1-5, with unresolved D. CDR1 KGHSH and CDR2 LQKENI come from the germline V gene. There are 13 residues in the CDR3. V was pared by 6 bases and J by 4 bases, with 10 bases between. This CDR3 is CASSPNINQPQHF. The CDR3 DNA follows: TGTGCCAGCTCGCCGAACATAAATCAGCCCCAGCATTTT.

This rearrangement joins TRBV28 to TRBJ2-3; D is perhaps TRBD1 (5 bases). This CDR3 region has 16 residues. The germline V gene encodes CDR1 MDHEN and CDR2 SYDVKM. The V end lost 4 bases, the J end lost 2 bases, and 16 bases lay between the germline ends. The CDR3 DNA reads TGTGCCAGCAGTTCCGGTGGGGCGCCGACCACAGATACGCAGTATTTT. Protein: CASSSGGAPTTDTQYF.

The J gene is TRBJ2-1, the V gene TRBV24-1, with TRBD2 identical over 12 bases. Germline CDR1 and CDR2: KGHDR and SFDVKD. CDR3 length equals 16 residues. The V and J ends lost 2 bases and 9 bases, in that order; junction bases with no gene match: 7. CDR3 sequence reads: CATSDSSSGGAGEQFF. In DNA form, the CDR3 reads TGTGCCACCAGTGATTCGTCTAGCGGGGGGGCCGGTGAGCAGTTCTTC.

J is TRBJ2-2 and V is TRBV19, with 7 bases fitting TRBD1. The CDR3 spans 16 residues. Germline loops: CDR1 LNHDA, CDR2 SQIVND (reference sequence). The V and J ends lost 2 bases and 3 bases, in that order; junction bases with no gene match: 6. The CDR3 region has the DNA TGTGCCAGTAGTATACAAATGGGACAGTACACCGGGGAGCTGTTTTTT. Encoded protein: CASSIQMGQYTGELFF.